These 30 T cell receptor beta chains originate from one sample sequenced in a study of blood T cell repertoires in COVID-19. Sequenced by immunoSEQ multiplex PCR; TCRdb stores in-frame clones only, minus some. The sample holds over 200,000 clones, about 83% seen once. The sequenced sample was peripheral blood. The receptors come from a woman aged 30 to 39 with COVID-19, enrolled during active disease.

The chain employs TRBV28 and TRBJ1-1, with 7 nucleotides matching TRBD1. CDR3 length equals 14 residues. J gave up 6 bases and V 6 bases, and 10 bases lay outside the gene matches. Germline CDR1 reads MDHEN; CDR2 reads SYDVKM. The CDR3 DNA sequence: TGTGCCAGCAGCCCGACAGGGACGCGCGCTGAAGCTTTCTTT. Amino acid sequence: CASSPTGTRAEAFF.

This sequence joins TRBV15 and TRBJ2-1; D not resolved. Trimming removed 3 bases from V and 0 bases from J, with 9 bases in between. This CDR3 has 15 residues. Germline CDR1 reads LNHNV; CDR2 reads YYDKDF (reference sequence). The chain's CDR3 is CATSRYSHSYNEQFF. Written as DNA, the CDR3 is TGTGCCACCAGCAGGTACTCTCACTCCTACAATGAGCAGTTCTTC.

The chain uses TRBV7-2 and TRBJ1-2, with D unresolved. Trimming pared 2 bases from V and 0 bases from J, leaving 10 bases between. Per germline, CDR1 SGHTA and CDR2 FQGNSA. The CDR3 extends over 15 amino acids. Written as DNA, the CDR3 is TGTGCCAGCAGCTTATATTGGGGAGCTAACTATGGCTACACCTTC. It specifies CASSLYWGANYGYTF.

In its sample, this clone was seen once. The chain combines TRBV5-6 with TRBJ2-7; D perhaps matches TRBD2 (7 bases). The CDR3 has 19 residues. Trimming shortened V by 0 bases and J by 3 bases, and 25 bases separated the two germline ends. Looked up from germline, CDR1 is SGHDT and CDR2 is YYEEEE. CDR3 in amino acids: CASSLAGGPGQWGNYEQYF. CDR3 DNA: TGTGCCAGCAGCTTGGCGGGGGGCCCCGGGCAATGGGGGAACTACGAGCAGTACTTC.

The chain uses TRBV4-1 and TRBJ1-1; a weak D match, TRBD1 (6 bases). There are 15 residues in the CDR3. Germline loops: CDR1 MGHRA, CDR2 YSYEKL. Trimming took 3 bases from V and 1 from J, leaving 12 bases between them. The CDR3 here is CASSQLQGQNTEAFF. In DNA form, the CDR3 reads TGCGCCAGCAGCCAGTTACAGGGTCAGAACACTGAAGCTTTCTTT.

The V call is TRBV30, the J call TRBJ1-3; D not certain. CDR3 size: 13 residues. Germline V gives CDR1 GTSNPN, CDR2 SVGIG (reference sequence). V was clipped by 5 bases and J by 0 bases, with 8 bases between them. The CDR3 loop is CAWDVDSGNTIYF. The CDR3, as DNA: TGTGCCTGGGACGTAGACTCTGGAAACACCATATATTTT. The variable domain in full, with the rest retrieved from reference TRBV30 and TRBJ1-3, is SQTIHQWPATLVQPVGSPLSLECTVEGTSNPNLYWYRQAAGRGLQLLFYSVGIGQISSEVPQNLSASRPQDRQFILSSKKLLLSDSGFYLCAWDVDSGNTIYFGEGSWLTVV.

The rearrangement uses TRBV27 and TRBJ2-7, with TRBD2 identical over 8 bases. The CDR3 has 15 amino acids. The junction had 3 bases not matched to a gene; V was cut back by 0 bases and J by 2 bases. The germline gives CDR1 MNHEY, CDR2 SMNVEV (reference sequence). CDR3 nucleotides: TGTGCCAGCAGTTTATCGGTTAGCGGGGCCTACGAGCAGTACTTC. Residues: CASSLSVSGAYEQYF.

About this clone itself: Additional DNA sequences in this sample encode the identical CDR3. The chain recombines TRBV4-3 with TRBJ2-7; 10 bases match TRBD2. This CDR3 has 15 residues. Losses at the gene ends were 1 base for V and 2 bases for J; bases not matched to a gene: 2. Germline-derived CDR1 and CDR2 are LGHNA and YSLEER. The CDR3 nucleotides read TGCGCCAGCAGCCAAGGACTAGCGGGCGCCTACGAGCAGTACTTC. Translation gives CASSQGLAGAYEQYF.

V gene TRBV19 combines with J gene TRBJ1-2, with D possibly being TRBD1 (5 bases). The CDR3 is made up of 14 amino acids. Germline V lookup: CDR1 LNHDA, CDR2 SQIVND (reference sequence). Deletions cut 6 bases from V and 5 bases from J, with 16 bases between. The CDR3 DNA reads TGTGCCAGTAGGGTTACCCTCGACAGATATGGCTACACCTTC. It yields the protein CASRVTLDRYGYTF. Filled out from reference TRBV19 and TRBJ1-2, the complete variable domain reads DGGITQSPKYLFRKEGQNVTLSCEQNLNHDAMYWYRQDPGQGLRLIYYSQIVNDFQKGDIAEGYSVSREKKESFPLTVTSAQKNPTAFYLCASRVTLDRYGYTFGSGTRLTVV.

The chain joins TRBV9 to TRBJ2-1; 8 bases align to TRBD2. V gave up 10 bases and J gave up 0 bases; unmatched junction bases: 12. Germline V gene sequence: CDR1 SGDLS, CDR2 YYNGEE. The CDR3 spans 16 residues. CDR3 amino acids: CALDRERESSYNEQFF. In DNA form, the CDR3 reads TGTGCCCTCGACCGGGAGCGGGAGAGCTCCTACAATGAGCAGTTCTTC.

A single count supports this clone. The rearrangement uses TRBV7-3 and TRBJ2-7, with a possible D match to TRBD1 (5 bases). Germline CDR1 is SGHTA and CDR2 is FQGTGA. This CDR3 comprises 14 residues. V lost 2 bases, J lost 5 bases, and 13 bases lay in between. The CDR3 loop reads CASSLQGLLHEQYF. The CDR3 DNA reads TGTGCCAGCAGCTTACAGGGTCTCCTACACGAGCAGTACTTC.

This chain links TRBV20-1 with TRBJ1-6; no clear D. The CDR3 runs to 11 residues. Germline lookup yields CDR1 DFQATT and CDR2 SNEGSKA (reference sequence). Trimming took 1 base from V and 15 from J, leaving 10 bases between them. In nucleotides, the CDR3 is TGCAGTGCTAGAGGTCAGGTTGACCTCCACTTT. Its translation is CSARGQVDLHF.

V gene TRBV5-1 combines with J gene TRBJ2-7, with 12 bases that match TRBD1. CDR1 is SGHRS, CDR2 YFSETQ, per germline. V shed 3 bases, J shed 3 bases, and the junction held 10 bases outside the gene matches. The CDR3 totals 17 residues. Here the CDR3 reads CASSWGQGAGSGYEQYF. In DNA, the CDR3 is TGCGCCAGCAGCTGGGGACAGGGGGCTGGGAGCGGCTACGAGCAGTACTTC.

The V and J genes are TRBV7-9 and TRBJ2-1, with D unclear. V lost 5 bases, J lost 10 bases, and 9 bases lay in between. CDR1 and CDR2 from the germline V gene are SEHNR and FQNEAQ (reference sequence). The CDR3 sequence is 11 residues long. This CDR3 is CASSRHGEQFF. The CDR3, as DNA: TGTGCCAGCAGCCGCCACGGGGAGCAGTTCTTC.

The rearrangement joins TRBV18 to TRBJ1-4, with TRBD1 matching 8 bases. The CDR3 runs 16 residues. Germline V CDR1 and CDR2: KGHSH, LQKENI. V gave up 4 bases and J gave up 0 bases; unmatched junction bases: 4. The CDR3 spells CASSRGQAATNEKLFF. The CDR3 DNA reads TGTGCCAGCTCACGGGGACAGGCTGCAACTAATGAAAAACTGTTTTTT.

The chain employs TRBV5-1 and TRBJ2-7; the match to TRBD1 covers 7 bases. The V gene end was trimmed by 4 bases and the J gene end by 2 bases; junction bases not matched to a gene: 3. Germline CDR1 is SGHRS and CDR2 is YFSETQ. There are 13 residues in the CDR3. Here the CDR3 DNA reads TGCGCCAGCAGCCCAGGGACAGCCTACGAGCAGTACTTC. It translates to CASSPGTAYEQYF.

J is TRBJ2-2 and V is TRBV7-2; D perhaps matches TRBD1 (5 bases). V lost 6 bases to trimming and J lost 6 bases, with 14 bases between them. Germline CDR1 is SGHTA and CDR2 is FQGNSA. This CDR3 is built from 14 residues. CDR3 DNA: TGTGCCAGCAGGAGGACACGTGAAGCCGGGGAGCTGTTTTTT. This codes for CASRRTREAGELFF.

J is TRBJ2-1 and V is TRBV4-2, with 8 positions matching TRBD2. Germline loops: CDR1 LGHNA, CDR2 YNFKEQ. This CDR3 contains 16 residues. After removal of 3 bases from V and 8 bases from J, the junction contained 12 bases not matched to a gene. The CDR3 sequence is CASSQQPGLGWDEQFF. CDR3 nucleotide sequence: TGTGCCAGCAGCCAGCAGCCGGGACTAGGGTGGGATGAGCAGTTCTTC.

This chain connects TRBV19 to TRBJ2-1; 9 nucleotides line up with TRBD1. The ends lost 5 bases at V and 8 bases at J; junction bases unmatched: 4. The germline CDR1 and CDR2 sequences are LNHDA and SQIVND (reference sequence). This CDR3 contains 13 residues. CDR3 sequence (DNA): TGTGCCAGTAGTTCGGACAGGGGCGATGAGCAGTTCTTC. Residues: CASSSDRGDEQFF.

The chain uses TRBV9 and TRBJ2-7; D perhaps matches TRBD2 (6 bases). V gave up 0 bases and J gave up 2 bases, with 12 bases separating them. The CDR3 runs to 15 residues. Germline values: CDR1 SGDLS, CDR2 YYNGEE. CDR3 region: CASSVDNGGTYEQYF. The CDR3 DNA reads TGTGCCAGCAGCGTAGACAACGGGGGAACCTACGAGCAGTACTTC.

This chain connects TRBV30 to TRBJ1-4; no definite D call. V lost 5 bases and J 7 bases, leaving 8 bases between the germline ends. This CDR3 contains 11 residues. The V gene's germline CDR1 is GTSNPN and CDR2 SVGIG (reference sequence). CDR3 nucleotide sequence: TGTGCCTGGGGACCGAGTGAAAAACTGTTTTTT. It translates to CAWGPSEKLFF.

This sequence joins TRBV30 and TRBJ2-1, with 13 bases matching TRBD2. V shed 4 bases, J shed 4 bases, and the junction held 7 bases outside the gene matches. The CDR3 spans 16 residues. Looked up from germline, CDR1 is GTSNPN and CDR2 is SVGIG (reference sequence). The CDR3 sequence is CAWKLAGGLIYNEQFF. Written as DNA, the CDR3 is TGTGCCTGGAAACTAGCGGGGGGGTTAATTTACAATGAGCAGTTCTTC.

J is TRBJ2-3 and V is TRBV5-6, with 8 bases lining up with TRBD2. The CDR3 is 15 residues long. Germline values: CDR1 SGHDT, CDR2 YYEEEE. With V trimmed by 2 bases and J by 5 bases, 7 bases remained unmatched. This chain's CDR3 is CASSFGSGVEDTQYF. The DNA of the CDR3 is TGTGCCAGCAGCTTCGGTAGCGGGGTTGAAGATACGCAGTATTTT.

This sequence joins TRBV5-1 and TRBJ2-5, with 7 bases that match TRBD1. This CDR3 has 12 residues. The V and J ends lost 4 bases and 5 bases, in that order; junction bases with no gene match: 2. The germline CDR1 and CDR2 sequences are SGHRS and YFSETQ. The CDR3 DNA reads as TGCGCCAGCAGCAGGGGGCTGGAGACCCAGTACTTC. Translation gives CASSRGLETQYF. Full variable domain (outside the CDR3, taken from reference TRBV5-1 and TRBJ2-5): KAGVTQTPRYLIKTRGQQVTLSCSPISGHRSVSWYQQTPGQGLQFLFEYFSETQRNKGNFPGRFSGRQFSNSRSEMNVSTLELGDSALYLCASSRGLETQYFGPGTRLLVL.

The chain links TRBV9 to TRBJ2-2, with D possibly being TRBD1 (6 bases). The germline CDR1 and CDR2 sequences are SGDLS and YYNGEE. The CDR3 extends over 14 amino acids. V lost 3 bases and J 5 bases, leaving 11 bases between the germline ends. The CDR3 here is CASSESTGTGELFF. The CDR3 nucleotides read TGTGCCAGCAGCGAATCGACAGGAACCGGGGAGCTGTTTTTT.

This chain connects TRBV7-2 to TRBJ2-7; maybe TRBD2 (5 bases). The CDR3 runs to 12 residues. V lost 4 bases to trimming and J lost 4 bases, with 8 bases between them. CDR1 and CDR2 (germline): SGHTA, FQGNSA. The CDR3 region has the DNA TGTGCCAGCAGCTCTAGCTTGTACGAGCAGTACTTC. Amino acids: CASSSSLYEQYF.

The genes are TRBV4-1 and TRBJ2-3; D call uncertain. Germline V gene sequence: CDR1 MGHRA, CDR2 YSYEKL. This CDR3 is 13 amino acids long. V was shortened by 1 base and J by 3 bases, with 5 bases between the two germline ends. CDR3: CASSQVGTDTQYF. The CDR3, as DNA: TGCGCCAGCAGCCAAGTCGGGACAGATACGCAGTATTTT.

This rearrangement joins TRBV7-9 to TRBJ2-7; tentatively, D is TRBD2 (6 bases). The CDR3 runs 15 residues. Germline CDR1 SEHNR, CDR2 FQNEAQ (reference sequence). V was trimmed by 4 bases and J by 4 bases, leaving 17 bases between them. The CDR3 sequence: CASSSAVGGLYEQYF. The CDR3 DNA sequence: TGTGCCAGCAGCTCCGCGGTGGGCGGACTATACGAGCAGTACTTC.

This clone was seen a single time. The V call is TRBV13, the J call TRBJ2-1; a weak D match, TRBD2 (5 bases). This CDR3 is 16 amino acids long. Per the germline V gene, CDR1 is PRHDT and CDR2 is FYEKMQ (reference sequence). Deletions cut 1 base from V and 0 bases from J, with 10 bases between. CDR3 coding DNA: TGTGCCAGCAGCTTAGCGGGGTCGAGCTCCTACAATGAGCAGTTCTTC. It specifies CASSLAGSSSYNEQFF.

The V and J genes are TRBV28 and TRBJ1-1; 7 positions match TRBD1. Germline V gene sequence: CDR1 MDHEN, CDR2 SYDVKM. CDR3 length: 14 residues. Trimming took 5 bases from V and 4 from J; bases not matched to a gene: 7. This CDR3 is CASSLTGQATEAFF. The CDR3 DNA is TGTGCCAGCAGTCTAACAGGACAGGCCACTGAAGCTTTCTTT.